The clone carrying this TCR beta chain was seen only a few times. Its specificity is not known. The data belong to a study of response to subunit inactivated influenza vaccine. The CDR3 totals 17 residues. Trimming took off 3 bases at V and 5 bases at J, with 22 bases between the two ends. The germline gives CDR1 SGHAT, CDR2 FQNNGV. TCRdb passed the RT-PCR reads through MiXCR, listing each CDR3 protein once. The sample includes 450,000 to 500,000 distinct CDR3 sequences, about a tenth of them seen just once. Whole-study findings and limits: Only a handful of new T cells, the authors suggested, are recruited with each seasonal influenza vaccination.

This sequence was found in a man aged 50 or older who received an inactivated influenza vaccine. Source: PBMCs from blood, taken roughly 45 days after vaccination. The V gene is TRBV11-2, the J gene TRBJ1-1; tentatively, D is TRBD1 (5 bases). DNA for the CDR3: TGTGCCAGCAGCTTGTCCCCGTGGCGGCTCAACAGGACTGAAGCTTTCTTT. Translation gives CASSLSPWRLNRTEAFF.